Reported below is one TCR beta chain. Its specificity is not known. V was cut by 0 bases and J by 0 bases, with 4 bases left in between. This CDR3 has 15 amino acids. CDR1 is KGHDR, CDR2 SFDVKD, per germline. One entry per CDR3 protein, called by TCRdb with MiXCR from the 5' RACE reads. The sample consists of about 50,000 distinct CDR3 sequences, roughly 13% of them appearing once. The data stem from a study of early T cells in non-severe SARS-CoV-2 infection. Study observations and caveats: VDJdb matching, biased toward anti-spike CD8 responses, missed private and CD4 specificities.

The V call is TRBV24-1, the J call TRBJ2-2; no firm D call. The sequencing input was whole blood. This receptor was taken from an adult who was a healthcare worker with PCR-confirmed SARS-CoV-2 infection or an uninfected control (not recorded which). The CDR3 coding sequence is TGTGCCACCAGTGATTTGGCGGCGAACACCGGGGAGCTGTTTTTT. Its translation is CATSDLAANTGELFF.